The clone carrying this T cell receptor (beta chain) was observed a handful of times. Trimming took 4 bases from V and 6 from J, leaving 13 bases between them. The CDR3 is 13 residues long. Per germline, CDR1 SSHAT and CDR2 FNYEAQ (reference sequence). This entry is derived from a study of beta chain features in type 1 diabetes. The study reverse transcribed the entire isolated RNA, so it sequenced expressed TCRB transcripts. Libraries were prepared by immunoSEQ multiplex PCR; TCRdb keeps only in-frame clonotypes and omits some of them. Altogether 110,000 to 150,000 clones are present, around a tenth being singletons, with the ten largest covering 0.65%.

V usage is TRBV7-7 and J usage is TRBJ2-7; a weak D match, TRBD1 (6 bases). The clonotype was recovered from a woman in her 40s in good health. The sequenced sample was central memory CD4+ T cells from blood. CDR3 amino acids: CASSSQRGTEQYF. The CDR3 DNA sequence: TGTGCCAGCAGCTCCCAGAGGGGGACCGAGCAGTACTTC.